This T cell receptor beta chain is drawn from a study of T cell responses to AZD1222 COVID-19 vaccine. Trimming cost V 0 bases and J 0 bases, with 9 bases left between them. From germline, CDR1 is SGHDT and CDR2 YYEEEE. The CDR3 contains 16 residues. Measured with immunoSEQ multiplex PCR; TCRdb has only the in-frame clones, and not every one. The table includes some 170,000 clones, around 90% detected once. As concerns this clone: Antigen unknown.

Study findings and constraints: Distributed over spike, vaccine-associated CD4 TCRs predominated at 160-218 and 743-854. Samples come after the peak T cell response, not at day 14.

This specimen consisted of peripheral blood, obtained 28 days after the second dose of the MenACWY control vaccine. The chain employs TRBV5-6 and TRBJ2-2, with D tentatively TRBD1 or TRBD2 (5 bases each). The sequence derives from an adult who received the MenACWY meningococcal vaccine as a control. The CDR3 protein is CASSLAQGANTGELFF. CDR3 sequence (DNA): TGTGCCAGCAGCTTGGCCCAGGGAGCGAACACCGGGGAGCTGTTTTTT. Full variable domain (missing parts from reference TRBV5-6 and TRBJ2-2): DAGVTQSPTHLIKTRGQQVTLRCSPKSGHDTVSWYQQALGQGPQFIFQYYEEEERQRGNFPDRFSGHQFPNYSSELNVNALLLGDSALYLCASSLAQGANTGELFFGEGSRLTVL.